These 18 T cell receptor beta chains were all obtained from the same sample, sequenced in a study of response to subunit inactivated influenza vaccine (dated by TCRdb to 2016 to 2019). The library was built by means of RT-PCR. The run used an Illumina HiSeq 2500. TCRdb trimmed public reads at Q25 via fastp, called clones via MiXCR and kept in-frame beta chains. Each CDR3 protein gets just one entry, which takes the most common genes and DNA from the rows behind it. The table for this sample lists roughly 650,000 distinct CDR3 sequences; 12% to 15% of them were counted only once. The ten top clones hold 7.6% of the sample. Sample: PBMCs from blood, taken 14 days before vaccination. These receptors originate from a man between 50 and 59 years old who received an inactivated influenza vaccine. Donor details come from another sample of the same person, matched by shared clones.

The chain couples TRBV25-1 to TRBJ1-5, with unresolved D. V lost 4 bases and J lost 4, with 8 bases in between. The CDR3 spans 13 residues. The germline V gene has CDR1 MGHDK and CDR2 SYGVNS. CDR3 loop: CASSATSNQPQHF. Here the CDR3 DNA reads TGTGCCAGCAGTGCCACAAGTAATCAGCCCCAGCATTTT.

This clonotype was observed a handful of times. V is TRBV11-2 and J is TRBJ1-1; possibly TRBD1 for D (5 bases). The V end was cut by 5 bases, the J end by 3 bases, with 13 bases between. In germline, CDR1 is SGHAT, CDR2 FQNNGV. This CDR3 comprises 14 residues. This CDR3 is CASSTLRGYTEAFF. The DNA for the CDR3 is TGTGCCAGCAGCACGCTGAGGGGCTACACTGAAGCTTTCTTT.

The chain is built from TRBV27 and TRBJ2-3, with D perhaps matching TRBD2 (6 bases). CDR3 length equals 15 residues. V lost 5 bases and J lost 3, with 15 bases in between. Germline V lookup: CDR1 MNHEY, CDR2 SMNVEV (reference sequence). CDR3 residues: CASSLYQGGTDTQYF. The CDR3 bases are TGTGCCAGCAGTCTGTATCAGGGAGGTACAGATACGCAGTATTTT.

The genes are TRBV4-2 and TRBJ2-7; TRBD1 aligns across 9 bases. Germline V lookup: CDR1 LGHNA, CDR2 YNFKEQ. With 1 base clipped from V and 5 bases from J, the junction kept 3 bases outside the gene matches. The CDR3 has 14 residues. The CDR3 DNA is TGTGCCAGCAGCCAAGCGGGACAGGGAAACGAGCAGTACTTC. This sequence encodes CASSQAGQGNEQYF.

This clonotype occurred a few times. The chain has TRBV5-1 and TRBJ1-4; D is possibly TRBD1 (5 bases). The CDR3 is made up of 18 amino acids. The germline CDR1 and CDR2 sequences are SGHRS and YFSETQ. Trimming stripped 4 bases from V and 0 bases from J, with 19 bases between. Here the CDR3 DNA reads TGCGCCAGCAGCCCTGGACGGTCGTCACAGGCAACTAATGAAAAACTGTTTTTT. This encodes CASSPGRSSQATNEKLFF.

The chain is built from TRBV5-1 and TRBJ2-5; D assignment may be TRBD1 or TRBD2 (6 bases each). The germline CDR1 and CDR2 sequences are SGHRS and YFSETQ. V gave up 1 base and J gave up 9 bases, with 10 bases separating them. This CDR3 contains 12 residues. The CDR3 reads CASSLRGEAQYF. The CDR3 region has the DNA TGCGCCAGCAGCTTGAGGGGGGAGGCCCAGTACTTC.

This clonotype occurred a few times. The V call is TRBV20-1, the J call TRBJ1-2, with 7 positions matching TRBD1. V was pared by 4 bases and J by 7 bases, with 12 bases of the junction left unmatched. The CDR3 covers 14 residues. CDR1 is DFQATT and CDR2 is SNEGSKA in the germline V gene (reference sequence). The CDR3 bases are TGCAGTGCTACTGAAAGACAGGGTCCTAGTGGCTACACCTTC. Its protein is CSATERQGPSGYTF.

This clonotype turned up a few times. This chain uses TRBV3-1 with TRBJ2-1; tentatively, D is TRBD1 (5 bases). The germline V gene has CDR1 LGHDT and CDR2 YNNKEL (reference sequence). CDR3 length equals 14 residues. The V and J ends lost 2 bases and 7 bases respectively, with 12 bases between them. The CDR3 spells CASSQRGRENEQFF. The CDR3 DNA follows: TGTGCCAGCAGCCAAAGAGGCAGGGAAAATGAGCAGTTCTTC.

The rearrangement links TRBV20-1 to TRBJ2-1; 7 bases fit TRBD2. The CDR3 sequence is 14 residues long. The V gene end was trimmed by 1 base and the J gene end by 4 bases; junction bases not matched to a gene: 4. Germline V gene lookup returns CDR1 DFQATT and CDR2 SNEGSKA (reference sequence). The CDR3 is CSARGLASYNEQFF. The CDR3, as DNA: TGCAGTGCTAGAGGACTAGCTAGTTACAATGAGCAGTTCTTC.

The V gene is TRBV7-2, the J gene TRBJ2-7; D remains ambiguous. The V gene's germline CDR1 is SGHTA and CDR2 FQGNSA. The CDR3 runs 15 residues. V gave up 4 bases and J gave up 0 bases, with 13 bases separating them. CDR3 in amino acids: CASSSKGRSSYEQYF. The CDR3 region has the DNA TGTGCCAGCAGCTCGAAGGGCAGAAGCTCCTACGAGCAGTACTTC. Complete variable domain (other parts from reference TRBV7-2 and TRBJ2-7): GAGVSQSPSNKVTEKGKDVELRCDPISGHTALYWYRQSLGQGLEFLIYFQGNSAPDKSGLPSDRFSAERTGGSVSTLTIQRTQQEDSAVYLCASSSKGRSSYEQYFGPGTRLTVT.

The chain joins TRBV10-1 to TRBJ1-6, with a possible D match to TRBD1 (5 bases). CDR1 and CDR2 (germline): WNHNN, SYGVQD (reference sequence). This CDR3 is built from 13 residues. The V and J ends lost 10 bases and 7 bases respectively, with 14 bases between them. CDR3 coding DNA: TGCGCCACCGGACAAGGGGTGAATTCACCCCTCCACTTT. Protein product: CATGQGVNSPLHF.

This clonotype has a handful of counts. The CDR3 loop reads CASSAGRGYGYTF. The CDR3 DNA follows: TGTGCCAGCAGCGCAGGGAGGGGCTATGGCTACACCTTC. The chain has TRBV12-3 or TRBV12-4 and TRBJ1-2, with D perhaps TRBD1 (5 bases). The CDR3 has 13 amino acids. V lost 6 bases and J 4 bases, leaving 12 bases between the germline ends.

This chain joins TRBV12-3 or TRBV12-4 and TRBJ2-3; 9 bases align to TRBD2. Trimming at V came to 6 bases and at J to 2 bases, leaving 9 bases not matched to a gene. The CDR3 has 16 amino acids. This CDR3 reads CASSYGLAPFTDTQYF. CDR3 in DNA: TGTGCCAGCAGCTACGGACTAGCGCCTTTCACAGATACGCAGTATTTT.

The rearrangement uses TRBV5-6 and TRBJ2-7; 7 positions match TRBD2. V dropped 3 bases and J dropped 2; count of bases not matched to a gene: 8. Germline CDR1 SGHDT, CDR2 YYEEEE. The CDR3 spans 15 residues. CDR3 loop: CASSSQTSRAYEQYF. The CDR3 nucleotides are TGTGCCAGCAGCTCGCAGACTAGCCGGGCCTACGAGCAGTACTTC.

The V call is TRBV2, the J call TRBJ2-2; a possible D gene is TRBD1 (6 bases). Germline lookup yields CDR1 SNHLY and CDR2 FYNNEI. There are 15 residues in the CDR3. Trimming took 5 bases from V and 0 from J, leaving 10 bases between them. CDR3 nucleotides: TGTGCCAGCAGTAATGAGGGGGCGAACACCGGGGAGCTGTTTTTT. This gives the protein CASSNEGANTGELFF.

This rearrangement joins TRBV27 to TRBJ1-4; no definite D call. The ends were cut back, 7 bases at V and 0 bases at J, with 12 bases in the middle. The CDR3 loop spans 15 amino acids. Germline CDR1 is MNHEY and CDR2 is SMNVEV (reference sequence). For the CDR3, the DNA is TGTGCCAGCAACCCGGTCGGTGCAACTAATGAAAAACTGTTTTTT. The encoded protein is CASNPVGATNEKLFF.

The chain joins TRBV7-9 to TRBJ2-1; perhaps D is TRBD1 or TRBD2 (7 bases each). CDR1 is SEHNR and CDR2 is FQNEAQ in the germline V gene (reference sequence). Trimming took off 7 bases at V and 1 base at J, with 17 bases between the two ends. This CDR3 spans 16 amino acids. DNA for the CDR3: TGTGCCAGCACCCCAGGGGGGGGTCTGTCCTACAATGAGCAGTTCTTC. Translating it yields CASTPGGGLSYNEQFF.

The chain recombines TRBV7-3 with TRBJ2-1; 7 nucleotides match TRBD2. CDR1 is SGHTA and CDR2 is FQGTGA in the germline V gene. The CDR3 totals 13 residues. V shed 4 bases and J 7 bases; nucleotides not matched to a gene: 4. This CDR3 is CASSSMGGNEQFF. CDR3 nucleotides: TGTGCCAGCAGCTCCATGGGGGGGAATGAGCAGTTCTTC.